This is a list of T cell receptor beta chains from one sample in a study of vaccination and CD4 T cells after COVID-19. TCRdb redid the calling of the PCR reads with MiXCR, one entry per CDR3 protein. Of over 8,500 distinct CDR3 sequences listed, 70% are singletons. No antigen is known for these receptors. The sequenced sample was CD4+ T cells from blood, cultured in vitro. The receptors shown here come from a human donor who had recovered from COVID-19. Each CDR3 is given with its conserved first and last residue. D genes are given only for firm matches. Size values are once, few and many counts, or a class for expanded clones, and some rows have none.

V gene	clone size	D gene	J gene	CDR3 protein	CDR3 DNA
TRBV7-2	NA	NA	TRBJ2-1	CASSFQGKAYNEQFF	TGTGCCAGCAGCTTTCAGGGTAAGGCCTACAATGAGCAGTTCTTC
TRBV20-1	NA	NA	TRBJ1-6	CSAKGVNSPLHF	TGCAGTGCCAAGGGGGTCAATTCACCCCTCCACTTT
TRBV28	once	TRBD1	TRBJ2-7	CASTNPARTGFLYEQYF	TGTGCCAGCACCAACCCCGCTAGGACAGGGTTTTTGTACGAGCAGTACTTC
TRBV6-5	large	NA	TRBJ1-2	CASSSDGRRGGYTF	TGTGCCAGCAGTTCGGACGGCCGACGAGGAGGCTACACCTTC
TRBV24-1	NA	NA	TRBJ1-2	CATSDRGADNGYTF	TGTGCCACCAGTGACCGTGGGGCGGACAATGGCTACACCTTC
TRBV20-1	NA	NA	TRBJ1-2	CSARGAGYGYTF	TGCAGTGCTAGAGGGGCGGGGTATGGCTACACCTTC
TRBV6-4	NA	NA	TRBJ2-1	CASSETGPSEQFF	TGTGCCAGCAGTGAGACCGGGCCGAGTGAGCAGTTCTTC
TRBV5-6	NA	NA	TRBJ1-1	CASSLVSAGRSNTEAFF	TGTGCCAGCAGCTTGGTGTCCGCGGGACGGTCGAACACTGAAGCTTTCTTT
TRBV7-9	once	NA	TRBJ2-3	CASGSVRSTDTQYF	TGTGCCAGCGGTAGCGTCCGTAGCACAGATACGCAGTATTTT
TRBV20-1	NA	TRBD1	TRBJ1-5	CSAQPGAGGQPQHF	TGCAGTGCGCAACCCGGTGCAGGGGGACAGCCCCAGCATTTT
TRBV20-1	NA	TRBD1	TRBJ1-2	CSARDVQGGSSYTF	TGCAGTGCTAGAGACGTTCAGGGGGGGAGTAGCTACACCTTC
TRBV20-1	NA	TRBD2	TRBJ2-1	CSATSGSLSYNEQFF	TGCAGTGCTACTAGCGGGAGCCTCTCCTACAATGAGCAGTTCTTC
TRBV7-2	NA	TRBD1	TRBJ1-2	CASSSSQGPGLGYTF	TGTGCCAGCAGCTCGTCACAGGGGCCCGGGTTAGGCTACACCTTC
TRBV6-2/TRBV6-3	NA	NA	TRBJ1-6	CASRDDLFSSPLHF	TGTGCCAGCAGAGATGATCTCTTTAGTTCACCCCTCCACTTT
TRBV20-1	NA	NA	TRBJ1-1	CSPGRGRITEAFF	TGCAGTCCCGGACGGGGGAGGATCACTGAAGCTTTCTTT
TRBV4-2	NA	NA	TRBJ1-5	CASSQVVRPGGYEQPQHF	TGTGCCAGCAGCCAAGTAGTGCGGCCTGGGGGTTATGAGCAGCCCCAGCATTTT
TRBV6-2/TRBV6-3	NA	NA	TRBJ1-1	CASSYGQNTEAFF	TGTGCCAGCAGTTATGGGCAGAACACTGAAGCTTTCTTT
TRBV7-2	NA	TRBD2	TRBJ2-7	CASSSQAGGYEQYF	TGTGCCAGCAGCTCACAAGCGGGAGGGTACGAGCAGTACTTC
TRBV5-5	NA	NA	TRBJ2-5	CASSSTPGREETQYF	TGTGCCAGCAGCTCCACCCCCGGACGGGAAGAGACCCAGTACTTC
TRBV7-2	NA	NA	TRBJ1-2	CASSPGGPGYTF	TGTGCCAGCAGTCCGGGGGGACCTGGCTACACCTTC
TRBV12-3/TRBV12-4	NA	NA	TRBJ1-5	CASSPQGHQPQHF	TGTGCCAGCAGTCCTCAGGGACACCAGCCCCAGCATTTT
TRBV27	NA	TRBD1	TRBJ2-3	CASGATGGPRTDTQYF	TGTGCCAGCGGGGCTACAGGGGGCCCCCGCACAGATACGCAGTATTTT
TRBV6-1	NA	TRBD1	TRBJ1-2	CASHGQGLGGGYGYTF	TGTGCCAGCCACGGACAGGGGCTGGGGGGGGGTTATGGCTACACCTTC
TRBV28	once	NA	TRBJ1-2	CASRSTGANYGYTF	TGTGCCAGCAGAAGCACAGGAGCCAACTATGGCTACACCTTC
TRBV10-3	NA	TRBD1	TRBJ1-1	CAASGQGVEAFF	TGTGCCGCCTCGGGACAGGGGGTCGAAGCTTTCTTT
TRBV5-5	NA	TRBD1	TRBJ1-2	CASSFGTANYGYTF	TGTGCCAGCAGCTTCGGGACAGCTAACTATGGCTACACCTTC
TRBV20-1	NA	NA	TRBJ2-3	CSASRAGQLTDTQYF	TGCAGTGCTAGTCGGGCGGGGCAGCTCACAGATACGCAGTATTTT
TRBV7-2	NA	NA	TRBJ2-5	CASSSTGPWETQYF	TGTGCCAGCAGCTCCACAGGGCCTTGGGAGACCCAGTACTTC
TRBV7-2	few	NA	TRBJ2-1	CASSFIRGSYNEQFF	TGTGCCAGCAGCTTTATCAGGGGATCCTACAATGAGCAGTTCTTC
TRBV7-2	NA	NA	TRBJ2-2	CASSLDAVDTGELFF	TGTGCCAGCAGCTTAGATGCAGTAGACACCGGGGAGCTGTTTTTT
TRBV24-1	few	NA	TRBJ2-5	CATSTGGAVLQETQYF	TGTGCCACCTCCACCGGTGGAGCAGTACTCCAAGAGACCCAGTACTTC
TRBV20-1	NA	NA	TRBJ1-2	CSARDRRLQRGYGYTF	TGCAGTGCTAGAGATCGGCGGCTTCAACGGGGCTATGGCTACACCTTC
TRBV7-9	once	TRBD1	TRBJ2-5	CASSSTGGVETQYF	TGTGCCAGCAGCTCGACAGGGGGCGTAGAGACCCAGTACTTC
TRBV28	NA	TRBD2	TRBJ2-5	CASRRTSGQETQYF	TGTGCCAGCAGGCGGACTAGCGGACAAGAGACCCAGTACTTC
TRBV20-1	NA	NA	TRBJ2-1	CSARSRWDIKGSYNEQFF	TGCAGTGCTAGATCCCGTTGGGACATCAAGGGGTCCTACAATGAGCAGTTCTTC
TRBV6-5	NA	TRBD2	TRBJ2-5	CASSYNGVPGGGQETQYF	TGTGCCAGCAGTTATAACGGGGTCCCGGGAGGAGGGCAAGAGACCCAGTACTTC
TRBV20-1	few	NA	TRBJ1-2	CSARDTANYGYTF	TGCAGTGCTAGGGACACCGCTAACTATGGCTACACCTTC
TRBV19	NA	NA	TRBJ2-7	CASSPAGSYEQYF	TGTGCCAGTAGTCCAGCGGGTTCCTACGAGCAGTACTTC
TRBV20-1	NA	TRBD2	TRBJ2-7	CSASLAGTTYEQYF	TGCAGTGCTAGTCTAGCGGGGACTACCTACGAGCAGTACTTC
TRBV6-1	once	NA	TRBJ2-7	CATAGPPSYEQYF	TGTGCCACCGCAGGGCCCCCCTCCTACGAGCAGTACTTC
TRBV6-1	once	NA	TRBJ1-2	CASSGVSGGGYTF	TGTGCCAGCAGTGGGGTCAGTGGCGGGGGCTACACCTTC
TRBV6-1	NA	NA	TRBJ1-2	CASSRGGHGYTF	TGTGCCAGCAGTCGCGGGGGCCATGGCTACACCTTC
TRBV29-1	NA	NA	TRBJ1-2	CSSGGDYGYTF	TGCAGCTCGGGGGGGGACTATGGCTACACCTTC
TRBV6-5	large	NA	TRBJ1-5	CASSYVAGGNQPQHF	TGTGCCAGCAGTTACGTCGCAGGCGGCAATCAGCCCCAGCATTTT
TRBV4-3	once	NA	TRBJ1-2	CASSLQAALNNYGYTF	TGCGCCAGCAGCCTACAGGCAGCTCTGAATAACTATGGCTACACCTTC
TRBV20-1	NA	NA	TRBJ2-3	CSALRLTSTDTQYF	TGCAGTGCTCTCCGACTGACAAGCACAGATACGCAGTATTTT
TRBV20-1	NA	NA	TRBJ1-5	CSANRAGQPQHF	TGCAGTGCAAACAGGGCGGGCCAGCCCCAGCATTTT
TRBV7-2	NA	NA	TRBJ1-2	CASSRSTDYGYTF	TGTGCCAGCAGCCGATCTACAGACTATGGCTACACCTTC
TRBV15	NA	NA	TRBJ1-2	CATSRGPDGYTF	TGTGCCACCAGCAGAGGACCGGATGGCTACACCTTC
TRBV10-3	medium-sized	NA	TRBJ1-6	CAISGAESSYNSPLHF	TGTGCCATCAGTGGGGCGGAGAGCTCCTATAATTCACCCCTCCACTTT
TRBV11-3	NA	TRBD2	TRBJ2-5	CASSLRTSGGGETQYF	TGTGCCAGCAGCTTACGGACTAGCGGGGGGGGGGAGACCCAGTACTTC
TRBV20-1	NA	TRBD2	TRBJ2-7	CSARVGTSGIPYEQYF	TGCAGTGCTAGAGTTGGGACTAGCGGGATCCCCTACGAGCAGTACTTC